Following are 31 T cell receptor beta chains from one sample sequenced in a study of blood T cells in healthy people across ages. The second PCR ran about 6 to 11 cycles with a sample-barcoded 5' primer and J-beta primers. Each CDR3 protein is one row after TCRdb ran MiXCR on the 5' RACE reads. The sample has fewer than 1.5 million distinct CDR3 sequences, around 42% seen once. The sequencing input was blood. These receptors all stem from a woman aged 18-30 years in good health.

The chain couples TRBV20-1 to TRBJ2-1, with 9 bases identical to TRBD1. CDR3 size: 15 residues. Trimming removed 3 bases from V and 5 bases from J; junction bases left unmatched: 8. Germline V gene sequence: CDR1 DFQATT, CDR2 SNEGSKA (reference sequence). CDR3 sequence: CSARSPGQGDNEQFF. In DNA, the CDR3 is TGCAGTGCTAGGTCTCCGGGACAGGGTGACAATGAGCAGTTCTTC.

This clonotype was picked up a small number of times. The chain recombines TRBV6-6 with TRBJ1-2; D is unclear. CDR1 is MNHNY and CDR2 is SVGAGI in the germline V gene (reference sequence). The CDR3 length is 10 residues. Trimming left V 10 bases short and J 10 bases short, with 13 bases between. The CDR3: CATWRMVYTF. The CDR3, as DNA: TGTGCCACCTGGAGGATGGTCTACACCTTC.

Comments on this clonotype: A much larger clone differs from this one at a single base, so this may be a read error. The CDR3 spells CASMGSTEAFF. The CDR3 bases are TGTGCCAGCATGGGGTCCACTGAAGCTTTCTTT. This chain connects TRBV27 to TRBJ1-1; no reliable D call. Germline CDR1 MNHEY, CDR2 SMNVEV (reference sequence). The CDR3 contains 11 residues. V lost 7 bases and J 4 bases, leaving 7 bases between the germline ends.

CDR3 loop: CASRGLAGHNEQYF. Written as DNA, the CDR3 is TGTGCCAGCAGGGGACTAGCGGGACACAATGAGCAGTACTTC. The chain joins TRBV7-9 to TRBJ2-7; 13 bases align to TRBD2. The CDR3 spans 14 residues. Germline values: CDR1 SEHNR, CDR2 FQNEAQ (reference sequence). The trim removed 6 bases at V and 7 bases at J, leaving 6 bases unmatched.

This rearrangement joins TRBV18 to TRBJ1-1; the D gene is possibly TRBD1 (5 bases). With 4 bases removed from V and 0 bases from J, the gap between germline ends came to 12 bases. This CDR3 has 15 residues. CDR1 is KGHSH and CDR2 is LQKENI in the germline V gene. Here the CDR3 reads CASSRFDSLNTEAFF. CDR3 sequence (DNA): TGTGCCAGCTCACGTTTTGACAGTCTGAACACTGAAGCTTTCTTT.

The V call is TRBV10-3, the J call TRBJ1-4, with D uncertain. The CDR3 length is 12 residues. The germline CDR1 and CDR2 sequences are ENHRY and SYGVKD. V was pared by 8 bases and J by 6 bases, with 10 bases between. The CDR3 spells CAIGQPDEKLFF. In nucleotides, the CDR3 is TGTGCCATCGGTCAGCCGGATGAAAAACTGTTTTTT.

Many counts were recorded for this clonotype. V is TRBV12-3 or TRBV12-4 and J is TRBJ2-7; 9 positions match TRBD2. The CDR3 loop spans 14 amino acids. V was pared by 1 base and J by 3 bases, with 1 base of the junction left unmatched. This CDR3 is CASSLGSGGYEQYF. The CDR3, as DNA: TGTGCCAGCAGTTTAGGTAGCGGGGGCTACGAGCAGTACTTC.

The CDR3 coding sequence is TGTGCCAGCAGCTCAGGGACGGCCGGGGGGCCTCGGCATTTT. This gives the protein CASSSGTAGGPRHF. This sequence joins TRBV7-9 and TRBJ1-5; D may be TRBD1 (6 bases). The CDR3 consists of 14 residues. Deletions cut 4 bases from V and 15 bases from J, with 22 bases between. CDR1 is SEHNR and CDR2 is FQNEAQ in the germline V gene (reference sequence).

This sequence joins TRBV6-1 and TRBJ2-3; the D call may be TRBD1 or TRBD2 (5 bases each). The germline V gene encodes CDR1 MNHNS and CDR2 SASEGT. V dropped 4 bases and J dropped 7 bases, with 18 bases sitting between them. This CDR3 has 15 amino acids. The CDR3 DNA sequence: TGTGCCAGCAGTGTGGGACCAGCTAATGTAAATACGCAGTATTTT. Protein product: CASSVGPANVNTQYF.

A note on this clonotype: A clone one base away is much larger, so this may be a read error. This chain uses TRBV24-1 with TRBJ2-1; possibly TRBD2 for D (5 bases). V was cut by 2 bases and J by 13 bases, with 23 bases left in between. The CDR3 is made up of 16 amino acids. Germline V gene sequence: CDR1 KGHDR, CDR2 SFDVKD. The CDR3 spells CATSDSDGVKGETQFF. In nucleotides, the CDR3 is TGTGCCACCAGTGATTCCGATGGGGTGAAGGGAGAGACCCAGTTCTTC.

This clonotype was seen a few times. V gene TRBV20-1 combines with J gene TRBJ2-5, with 7 bases aligning to TRBD2. This CDR3 contains 14 residues. V shed 5 bases and J 2 bases; nucleotides not matched to a gene: 8. The germline gives CDR1 DFQATT, CDR2 SNEGSKA (reference sequence). The CDR3 DNA reads TGCAGTGCTCGCGGGAGTACTATACAAGAGACCCAGTACTTC. Its translation: CSARGSTIQETQYF.

The rearrangement links TRBV27 to TRBJ1-1, with D unresolved. This CDR3 region has 13 residues. From germline, CDR1 is MNHEY and CDR2 SMNVEV (reference sequence). Trimming removed 6 bases from V and 3 bases from J, with 11 bases in between. DNA of the CDR3: TGTGCCAGCAGCCTCCGGGCCTACACTGAAGCTTTCTTT. As protein: CASSLRAYTEAFF.

In this sample, this clonotype turned up a few times. The V gene is TRBV28, the J gene TRBJ2-3; D is unresolved. Germline assignment: CDR1 MDHEN and CDR2 SYDVKM. Trimming shortened V by 6 bases and J by 6 bases, and 22 bases separated the two germline ends. This CDR3 spans 16 amino acids. CDR3 amino acids: CASRDHPSSMRDTQYF. The DNA for the CDR3 is TGTGCCAGCAGAGACCACCCCTCGTCAATGAGGGATACGCAGTATTTT.

The V and J genes are TRBV14 and TRBJ2-2; maybe TRBD2 (5 bases). Trimming removed 3 bases at V and 4 bases at J, with 9 bases between. In germline, CDR1 is SGHDN, CDR2 FVKESK. The CDR3 spans 14 residues. CDR3 residues: CASSQRAATGELFF. CDR3 DNA sequence: TGTGCCAGCAGCCAGAGGGCGGCCACCGGGGAGCTGTTTTTT.

This clonotype was seen a handful of times. The chain recombines TRBV20-1 with TRBJ1-1, with D possibly being TRBD1 (6 bases). CDR1 is DFQATT and CDR2 is SNEGSKA in the germline V gene (reference sequence). This CDR3 spans 14 amino acids. The CDR3 DNA is TGCAGCGCCCGGACCACAGGGACCAACACTGAAGCTTTCTTT. As protein: CSARTTGTNTEAFF.

This clonotype was found a few times. This chain links TRBV12-3 or TRBV12-4 with TRBJ2-3; D uncertain. V was shortened by 3 bases and J by 2 bases, with 12 bases between the two germline ends. The CDR3 is made up of 15 amino acids. CDR3 in amino acids: CASSFSGSFTDTQYF. CDR3 DNA sequence: TGTGCCAGCAGTTTTTCCGGCTCCTTCACAGATACGCAGTATTTT.

The chain links TRBV21-1 to TRBJ2-1; whether TRBD2, the table's D call, matches the DNA was not checked. TRBV21-1 is described as a pseudogene. The CDR3 sequence is 19 residues long. The CDR3 coding sequence is TGTGCCAGCAGCAAAGCCGGGATAGATACTAGCGGCTACTACAATGAGCAGTTCTTC. Its protein product is CASSKAGIDTSGYYNEQFF.

The rearrangement links TRBV6-1 to TRBJ1-1; no clear D gene. Germline CDR1 reads MNHNS; CDR2 reads SASEGT. The ends were cut back, 1 base at V and 11 bases at J, with 11 bases in the middle. This CDR3 is built from 12 residues. The CDR3, as DNA: TGTGCCAGCAGTGAAGTACGGTCTTCGGCTTTCTTT. Translating it yields CASSEVRSSAFF.

V is TRBV6-1 and J is TRBJ2-5; 7 bases line up with TRBD2. Germline-derived CDR1 and CDR2 are MNHNS and SASEGT. This CDR3 region has 14 residues. The ends lost 0 bases at V and 11 bases at J; junction bases unmatched: 9. The CDR3 loop reads CASSEARGWDEQYF. DNA of the CDR3: TGTGCCAGCAGTGAAGCGCGGGGGTGGGATGAGCAGTACTTC.

This clonotype has only a few counts. This chain links TRBV6-5 with TRBJ2-3; D possibly corresponds to TRBD2 (6 bases). Germline CDR1 is MNHEY and CDR2 is SVGAGI. The CDR3 runs 14 residues. Between the trimmed V and J ends, which lost 2 bases and 4 bases, there was a span of 10 bases. CDR3 bases: TGTGCCAGCAGTTACGTGGCGGGGCCAGATACGCAGTATTTT. This sequence encodes CASSYVAGPDTQYF.

This clonotype was detected a few times. The genes are TRBV2 and TRBJ1-2; no clear D. V was trimmed by 1 base and J by 7 bases, leaving 4 bases between them. The germline gives CDR1 SNHLY, CDR2 FYNNEI. The CDR3 loop spans 11 amino acids. CDR3 sequence (DNA): TGTGCCAGCAGTGAAGTTAGTGGCTACACCTTC. Translating gives CASSEVSGYTF. The full variable domain, completed using reference TRBV2 and TRBJ1-2, is EPEVTQTPSHQVTQMGQEVILRCVPISNHLYFYWYRQILGQKVEFLVSFYNNEISEKSEIFDDQFSVERPDGSNFTLKIRSTKLEDSAMYFCASSEVSGYTFGSGTRLTVV.

V gene TRBV7-9 combines with J gene TRBJ2-3, with 7 bases fitting TRBD2. J gave up 5 bases and V 5 bases, and 16 bases lay outside the gene matches. Looked up from germline, CDR1 is SEHNR and CDR2 is FQNEAQ (reference sequence). This CDR3 comprises 17 residues. The CDR3 reads CASSEYGEGLAGDTQYF. CDR3 in DNA: TGTGCCAGCAGCGAATACGGGGAGGGCCTTGCAGGAGATACGCAGTATTTT.

The chain links TRBV1 to TRBJ1-6; TRBD1, the table's D call, lacks a check against the DNA. TRBV1 is tagged as a pseudogene. The CDR3 contains 13 residues. CDR3 loop: CTSSRTGESPLHF. The CDR3 nucleotides read TGCACCAGCAGCCGTACAGGGGAATCACCCCTCCACTTT.

The rearrangement joins TRBV25-1 to TRBJ1-5; 7 nucleotides agree with TRBD1. V shed 1 base, J shed 4 bases, and the junction held 7 bases outside the gene matches. The germline CDR1 and CDR2 sequences are MGHDK and SYGVNS. The CDR3 sequence is 16 residues long. The CDR3 is CASSEFRQGTNQPQHF. The CDR3 DNA is TGTGCCAGCAGTGAATTCCGACAGGGCACTAATCAGCCCCAGCATTTT.

This chain joins TRBV7-3 and TRBJ2-3; TRBD1 is a possible D gene (6 bases). CDR3 length: 15 residues. The V gene lost 1 base and the J gene lost 3 bases, with 11 bases spanning the gap. Germline assignment: CDR1 SGHTA and CDR2 FQGTGA. The CDR3 reads CASSLIGDTTDTQYF. The CDR3 region has the DNA TGTGCCAGCAGCTTAATTGGGGACACTACAGATACGCAGTATTTT. The full variable domain, completed using reference TRBV7-3 and TRBJ2-3, is GAGVSQTPSNKVTEKGKYVELRCDPISGHTALYWYRQSLGQGPEFLIYFQGTGAADDSGLPNDRFFAVRPEGSVSTLKIQRTERGDSAVYLCASSLIGDTTDTQYFGPGTRLTVL.

There are a few counts of this clonotype. The rearrangement links TRBV2 to TRBJ1-6; D ambiguous. The CDR3 runs 14 residues. Germline-derived CDR1 and CDR2 are SNHLY and FYNNEI. V dropped 6 bases and J dropped 2 bases, with 8 bases sitting between them. The CDR3 nucleotides read TGTGCCAGCAGGGCCGGGCCCTATAATTCACCCCTCCACTTT. It specifies CASRAGPYNSPLHF.

The rearrangement uses TRBV5-1 and TRBJ2-4; 9 bases match TRBD1. The assigned J gene may be wrong: the sequence end matches TRBJ2-7 better. CDR3 length equals 13 residues. Germline V CDR1 and CDR2: SGHRS, YFSETQ. The CDR3 bases are TGCGCCAGCAGCGTGGACAGGGGCAACGAGCAGTACTTC. It is translated as CASSVDRGNEQYF.

The chain has TRBV6-2 or TRBV6-3 and TRBJ2-3; TRBD2 aligns across 9 bases. The CDR3 runs 15 residues. The V segment lost 2 bases and the J segment 1 base; nucleotides outside the gene matches: 1. The germline gives CDR1 MNHEY, CDR2 SVGEGT. This chain's CDR3 is CASSYGGRGTDTQYF. DNA for the CDR3: TGTGCCAGCAGTTACGGCGGGAGGGGCACAGATACGCAGTATTTT.

The chain joins TRBV20-1 to TRBJ1-5; D gene ambiguous. V lost 0 bases and J 7 bases, leaving 10 bases between the germline ends. CDR3 size: 13 residues. Germline lookup yields CDR1 DFQATT and CDR2 SNEGSKA (reference sequence). CDR3 DNA sequence: TGCAGTGCTAGAGATCCCCCGGGCCAGCCCCAGCATTTT. Translation gives CSARDPPGQPQHF.

This clonotype was seen more than once but under ten times. This sequence joins TRBV4-1 and TRBJ2-5; 8 nucleotides agree with TRBD2. Germline V gene data show CDR1 as MGHRA and CDR2 as YSYEKL. The junction had 10 bases not matched to a gene; V was cut back by 2 bases and J by 5 bases. The CDR3 extends over 16 amino acids. Here the CDR3 DNA reads TGCGCCAGCAGCCAAACTAGCGGCCCGACGGCTGAGACCCAGTACTTC. Amino acid sequence: CASSQTSGPTAETQYF.

J is TRBJ1-1 and V is TRBV20-1; TRBD1 matches at 7 bases. Germline V gene sequence: CDR1 DFQATT, CDR2 SNEGSKA (reference sequence). This CDR3 is 15 amino acids long. V gave up 2 bases and J gave up 1 base; unmatched junction bases: 7. CDR3 sequence reads: CSARTMDRRNTEAFF. The CDR3 DNA sequence: TGCAGTGCTAGAACTATGGACAGGAGGAACACTGAAGCTTTCTTT.